This passage covers 28 T cell receptor beta chains from one sample sequenced in a study of T-cell memory formation after mild COVID-19. TCRdb reanalysed the 5' RACE reads using MiXCR and keeps one entry per CDR3 protein. The sample consists of roughly 250,000 distinct CDR3 sequences, 16% of them appearing once. Sequences were obtained from PBMCs or a T cell subset sorted from them (not recorded which). Source of these receptors: a man aged 18 to 30 who had mild COVID-19 (a few samples of this study predate the infection). Cell type and time point are not known.

This rearrangement joins TRBV7-3 to TRBJ2-1; the D gene is possibly TRBD1 (6 bases). V shed 2 bases and J shed 9 bases, with 11 bases lying between them. CDR3 size: 13 residues. Germline assignment: CDR1 SGHTA and CDR2 FQGTGA. For the CDR3, the DNA is TGTGCCAGCAGCTTATTAGGGGGTGGTGAGCAGTTCTTC. Its protein product is CASSLLGGGEQFF.

Only a few counts were recorded for this clonotype. The chain links TRBV12-3 or TRBV12-4 to TRBJ1-2, with D unresolved. V lost 3 bases and J 6 bases, leaving 8 bases between the germline ends. The CDR3 length is 12 residues. DNA for the CDR3: TGTGCCAGCAGTTTTGTTGTTGATGGCTACACCTTC. It encodes CASSFVVDGYTF.

This clonotype turned up a few times. The rearrangement uses TRBV28 and TRBJ2-7; TRBD1 agrees at 11 bases. The CDR3 consists of 13 residues. Germline V gives CDR1 MDHEN, CDR2 SYDVKM. The V gene end was trimmed by 6 bases and the J gene end by 4 bases; junction bases not matched to a gene: 2. Here the CDR3 reads CASRGTGGYEQYV. The DNA for the CDR3 is TGTGCCAGCAGGGGGACAGGGGGGTACGAGCAGTACGTC.

CDR3 in amino acids: CASSPGGGHSGRADTQYF. The CDR3, as DNA: TGTGCCAGCAGCCCCGGTGGGGGCCATAGCGGAAGGGCAGATACGCAGTATTTT. The chain couples TRBV7-6 to TRBJ2-3; D is perhaps TRBD1 or TRBD2 (6 bases each). Germline values: CDR1 SGHVS, CDR2 FNYEAQ. The CDR3 has 18 amino acids. V was cut by 5 bases and J by 4 bases, with 25 bases left in between.

The CDR3 spells CASSFSADTQYF. The CDR3, as DNA: TGTGCCAGCAGCTTTTCGGCGGATACGCAGTATTTT. The V call is TRBV6-6, the J call TRBJ2-3, with D unresolved. The CDR3 contains 12 residues. Per the germline V gene, CDR1 is MNHNY and CDR2 is SVGAGI (reference sequence). V lost 6 bases and J 6 bases, leaving 10 bases between the germline ends.

This chain uses TRBV7-9 with TRBJ2-7, with D hard to call. The CDR3 covers 11 residues. V was pared by 5 bases and J by 4 bases, with 6 bases between. CDR1 and CDR2 (germline): SEHNR, FQNEAQ (reference sequence). DNA of the CDR3: TGTGCCAGCAGCCCCTTGTACGAGCAGTACTTC. It encodes CASSPLYEQYF.

The rearrangement uses TRBV7-2 and TRBJ2-3, with D tentatively TRBD1 or TRBD2 (5 bases each). The germline CDR1 and CDR2 sequences are SGHTA and FQGNSA. The CDR3 has 15 amino acids. The ends were cut back, 5 bases at V and 2 bases at J, with 14 bases in the middle. CDR3 sequence: CASSPSWGHTDTQYF. As DNA, the CDR3 is TGTGCCAGCAGCCCTAGCTGGGGCCACACAGATACGCAGTATTTT.

This clonotype occurred a few times. The chain uses TRBV7-2 and TRBJ1-1; the D is unclear. Trimming removed 1 base at V and 2 bases at J, with 8 bases between. CDR1 is SGHTA and CDR2 is FQGNSA in the germline V gene. The CDR3 covers 14 residues. CDR3 in amino acids: CASSLERGNTEAFF. In DNA form, the CDR3 reads TGTGCCAGCAGCTTAGAACGGGGAAACACTGAAGCTTTCTTT.

This clonotype was counted a few times. The chain has TRBV5-1 and TRBJ1-3; D is uncertain. With 0 bases removed from V and 6 bases from J, the gap between germline ends came to 10 bases. Germline assignment: CDR1 SGHRS and CDR2 YFSETQ. The CDR3 runs 14 residues. CDR3 sequence reads: CASSLGGQENTIYF. The CDR3 DNA sequence: TGCGCCAGCAGCTTGGGGGGTCAAGAAAACACCATATATTTT.

This clonotype has a handful of counts. J is TRBJ2-5 and V is TRBV7-2; possible D gene TRBD2, 5 bases. CDR3 length equals 13 residues. CDR1 and CDR2 (germline): SGHTA, FQGNSA. Between the trimmed V and J ends, which lost 3 bases and 7 bases, there was a span of 12 bases. In DNA, the CDR3 is TGTGCCAGCAGCTTGCCGGGGTCGGGGACCCAGTACTTC. Its protein product is CASSLPGSGTQYF. The full variable domain, completed using reference TRBV7-2 and TRBJ2-5, is GAGVSQSPSNKVTEKGKDVELRCDPISGHTALYWYRQSLGQGLEFLIYFQGNSAPDKSGLPSDRFSAERTGGSVSTLTIQRTQQEDSAVYLCASSLPGSGTQYFGPGTRLLVL.

The chain joins TRBV4-2 to TRBJ2-1; 8 bases are shared with TRBD2. The CDR3 length is 15 residues. The V gene's germline CDR1 is LGHNA and CDR2 YNFKEQ. V trimming: 4 bases; J trimming: 3 bases; junction bases outside the gene matches: 5. This CDR3 is CASSPGAGGYNEQFF. CDR3 DNA sequence: TGTGCCAGCAGCCCGGGGGCGGGGGGCTACAATGAGCAGTTCTTC.

This clonotype occurred a few times. This sequence joins TRBV7-3 and TRBJ2-3; D is uncertain. Trimming cost V 5 bases and J 0 bases, with 9 bases left between them. CDR3 length: 14 amino acids. Per germline, CDR1 SGHTA and CDR2 FQGTGA. The CDR3 is CASSDIGSTDTQYF. The CDR3 DNA reads as TGTGCCAGCAGCGACATAGGTAGCACAGATACGCAGTATTTT.

The table lists this clonotype with a few counts. The chain recombines TRBV30 with TRBJ2-7, with 8 nucleotides matching TRBD1. V shed 0 bases, J shed 7 bases, and the junction held 5 bases outside the gene matches. The CDR3 covers 13 residues. In germline, CDR1 is GTSNPN, CDR2 SVGIG (reference sequence). CDR3 region: CAWSVRGRGEQYF. CDR3 DNA: TGTGCCTGGAGTGTCAGGGGGCGAGGAGAGCAGTACTTC.

The chain employs TRBV7-2 and TRBJ2-3, with TRBD1 matching over 9 bases. The CDR3 totals 16 residues. V was pared by 5 bases and J by 2 bases, with 8 bases of the junction left unmatched. The germline CDR1 and CDR2 sequences are SGHTA and FQGNSA. The CDR3 protein is CASSLWTGATTDTQYF. DNA for the CDR3: TGTGCCAGCAGCCTCTGGACAGGGGCGACCACAGATACGCAGTATTTT.

J is TRBJ1-1 and V is TRBV20-1, with 7 bases aligning to TRBD1. The trim removed 6 bases at V and 5 bases at J, leaving 12 bases unmatched. The CDR3 runs to 14 residues. The V gene's germline CDR1 is DFQATT and CDR2 SNEGSKA (reference sequence). The CDR3 nucleotides are TGCAGTGCGAAGGGGGCCGAAGGGCGGACTGAAGCTTTCTTT. This translates into CSAKGAEGRTEAFF.

The J gene is TRBJ2-3, the V gene TRBV19; D uncertain. Looked up from germline, CDR1 is LNHDA and CDR2 is SQIVND (reference sequence). Trimming shortened V by 1 base and J by 1 base, and 12 bases separated the two germline ends. The CDR3 consists of 16 residues. CDR3 loop: CASSIGTATGTDTQYF. The DNA for the CDR3 is TGTGCCAGTAGTATAGGTACGGCAACCGGCACAGATACGCAGTATTTT.

This clonotype has a handful of counts. The chain's CDR3 is CASSEVDGELFF. The DNA of the CDR3 is TGTGCCAGCAGTGAAGTCGACGGGGAGCTGTTTTTT. The rearrangement links TRBV2 to TRBJ2-2; D call uncertain. Germline CDR1 and CDR2: SNHLY and FYNNEI. The CDR3 is 12 amino acids. V dropped 1 base and J dropped 7 bases, with 4 bases sitting between them.

This clonotype was seen ten or more times. The rearrangement joins TRBV25-1 to TRBJ1-2, with D possibly being TRBD1 (5 bases). Trimming left V 3 bases short and J 4 bases short, with 27 bases between. Looked up from germline, CDR1 is MGHDK and CDR2 is SYGVNS. The CDR3 extends over 19 amino acids. CDR3 protein: CASSDLHGAGGGAGYGYTF. CDR3 nucleotides: TGTGCCAGCAGTGATCTACATGGGGCTGGGGGAGGTGCAGGCTATGGCTACACCTTC.

This clonotype was picked up a small number of times. The J gene is TRBJ2-6, the V gene TRBV5-6, with TRBD1 identical over 8 bases. The CDR3 length is 17 residues. V dropped 2 bases and J dropped 4; count of bases not matched to a gene: 8. Germline V gene sequence: CDR1 SGHDT, CDR2 YYEEEE. This CDR3 reads CASSFWTGSAGANVLTF. The CDR3 DNA reads as TGTGCCAGCAGCTTTTGGACAGGGTCTGCCGGGGCCAACGTCCTGACTTTC.

V gene TRBV20-1 combines with J gene TRBJ1-5; D unclear. Between the trimmed V and J ends, which lost 3 bases and 3 bases, there was a span of 12 bases. The CDR3 contains 14 residues. Germline CDR1 reads DFQATT; CDR2 reads SNEGSKA (reference sequence). CDR3 region: CSASRSADNQPQHF. For the CDR3, the DNA is TGCAGTGCTAGTAGATCGGCAGACAATCAGCCCCAGCATTTT.

The chain combines TRBV7-9 with TRBJ1-1; D is perhaps TRBD1 (5 bases). The CDR3 spans 15 residues. Trimming took 5 bases from V and 4 from J, leaving 17 bases between them. CDR1 and CDR2 (germline): SEHNR, FQNEAQ (reference sequence). The CDR3 DNA reads TGTGCCAGCAGCCACGGGACGGTCGGCGGCACTGAAGCTTTCTTT. Translation: CASSHGTVGGTEAFF. Full variable domain (missing parts from reference TRBV7-9 and TRBJ1-1): DTGVSQNPRHKITKRGQNVTFRCDPISEHNRLYWYRQTLGQGPEFLTYFQNEAQLEKSRLLSDRFSAERPKGSFSTLEIQRTEQGDSAMYLCASSHGTVGGTEAFFGQGTRLTVV.

This clonotype was observed many times. The chain joins TRBV25-1 to TRBJ2-6; D may be TRBD1 or TRBD2 (5 bases each). V was clipped by 4 bases and J by 13 bases, with 14 bases between them. The CDR3 totals 13 residues. The germline CDR1 and CDR2 sequences are MGHDK and SYGVNS. CDR3 sequence: CASSARTGPVLTF. CDR3 in DNA: TGTGCCAGCAGTGCCAGGACGGGGCCGGTCCTGACTTTC.

The chain combines TRBV7-6 with TRBJ2-2; D not certain. This CDR3 region has 13 residues. V dropped 5 bases and J dropped 4 bases, with 8 bases sitting between them. Germline V gives CDR1 SGHVS, CDR2 FNYEAQ. The CDR3 coding sequence is TGTGCCAGCAGCGCTCTGGGCACCGGGGAGCTGTTTTTT. This gives the protein CASSALGTGELFF.

The CDR3 region is CAWSDSAGRIDSPLHF. The CDR3 DNA is TGTGCCTGGAGTGACTCCGCAGGGAGGATCGATTCACCCCTCCACTTT. V and J are TRBV30 and TRBJ1-6; tentatively, D is TRBD1 (5 bases). The CDR3 consists of 16 residues. The germline V gene encodes CDR1 GTSNPN and CDR2 SVGIG (reference sequence). V lost 1 base and J 8 bases, leaving 18 bases between the germline ends.

In this sample, this clonotype turned up a few times. This chain links TRBV29-1 with TRBJ2-2; no firm D call. Trimming removed 2 bases at V and 7 bases at J, with 8 bases between. Germline loops: CDR1 SQVTM, CDR2 ANQGSEA. The length of the CDR3 is 12 residues. DNA for the CDR3: TGCAGCGTTGAAACGGCTTTCGGGGAGCTGTTTTTT. It yields the protein CSVETAFGELFF.

J is TRBJ1-2 and V is TRBV10-3; D may be TRBD1 (5 bases). V was pared by 2 bases and J by 14 bases, with 15 bases between. Per the germline V gene, CDR1 is ENHRY and CDR2 is SYGVKD. This CDR3 is 12 amino acids long. CDR3 region: CAISEGGTPETF. CDR3 bases: TGTGCCATCAGTGAGGGGGGGACGCCGGAAACCTTC.

The chain recombines TRBV6-5 with TRBJ2-7; TRBD2 aligns across 9 bases. CDR3 length equals 16 residues. V shed 7 bases and J 4 bases; nucleotides not matched to a gene: 14. Germline V gives CDR1 MNHEY, CDR2 SVGAGI. CDR3: CASNKGRGGLPYEQYV. The DNA for the CDR3 is TGTGCCAGCAACAAGGGGCGGGGGGGCCTTCCGTACGAGCAGTACGTC.

The chain carries TRBV2 and TRBJ2-3; D remains unclear. Germline V gene data show CDR1 as SNHLY and CDR2 as FYNNEI. The CDR3 runs to 13 residues. Trimming removed 8 bases at V and 4 bases at J, with 13 bases between. CDR3 DNA sequence: TGTGCCAGCTGCAGGCGTGGGCCAGATACGCAGTATTTT. It is translated as CASCRRGPDTQYF.